The rows below give T cell receptor beta chains drawn from one sample of a study of blood T cell repertoires in COVID-19. Assay: immunoSEQ multiplex PCR; the TCRdb copy retains only in-frame clones and omits some. The data show fewer than 85,000 clones, 79% seen once. The specimen sequenced was peripheral blood. These receptors all stem from a man aged 55-75 years with active or convalescent COVID-19. Both conserved end residues are part of each CDR3. D genes are given only for firm matches. Expanded clones are given a class, and other clones once, few, many or no size at all.

clone_size d_call j_call v_call cdr3_aa cdr3_nt
- TRBD1 TRBJ2-6 TRBV29-1 CTVTGGAGANVLTF TGCACCGTTACAGGGGGAGCTGGGGCCAACGTCCTGACTTTC
- TRBD1 TRBJ1-5 TRBV6-6 CASRGTDHQPQHF TGTGCCAGCAGGGGGACAGATCATCAGCCCCAGCATTTT
- - TRBJ1-4 TRBV7-9 CASSRDSGGGREKLFF TGTGCCAGCAGCCGCGACAGCGGGGGGGGAAGAGAAAAACTGTTTTTT
- - TRBJ1-2 TRBV5-1 CASSLGDQGDYGYTF TGCGCCAGCAGCTTGGGGGATCAGGGTGACTATGGCTACACCTTC
- - TRBJ1-4 TRBV28 CASSSPREANEKLFF TGTGCCAGCAGCAGCCCCAGGGAAGCTAATGAAAAACTGTTTTTT
- - TRBJ2-7 TRBV6-2/TRBV6-3 CASSLSGVGYEQYF TGTGCCAGCAGTCTTTCCGGGGTGGGCTACGAGCAGTACTTC
- - TRBJ1-3 TRBV5-4 CASSLGQGFSGNTIYF TGTGCCAGCAGCTTGGGTCAGGGCTTCTCTGGAAACACCATATATTTT
few - TRBJ2-2 TRBV19 CASSMLVRRDKDPLWTTGELFF TGTGCCAGTAGTATGTTGGTCCGCCGGGACAAGGATCCTTTATGGACCACCGGGGAGCTGTTTTTT
- - TRBJ2-7 TRBV4-1 CASSQEPDSTYEQYF TGCGCCAGCAGCCAAGAGCCCGACAGTACCTACGAGCAGTACTTC
- TRBD2 TRBJ2-7 TRBV6-2/TRBV6-3 CASSYRPGLPNEQYF TGTGCCAGCAGTTACCGCCCGGGACTACCCAACGAGCAGTACTTC
- - TRBJ2-5 TRBV7-9 CASSKQGLEETQYF TGTGCCAGCAGCAAACAGGGTTTGGAAGAGACCCAGTACTTC
- TRBD2 TRBJ2-7 TRBV23-1 CASSQPEGLAGPEEQYF TGCGCCAGCAGTCAACCAGAGGGACTAGCGGGCCCCGAGGAGCAGTACTTC
- TRBD2 TRBJ2-3 TRBV27 CASSLLTSSPDTQYF TGTGCCAGCAGTTTATTGACTAGCAGCCCAGATACGCAGTATTTT
- TRBD1 TRBJ1-6 TRBV7-9 CASSPDRGTSPLHF TGTGCCAGCAGCCCAGACAGGGGCACTTCACCCCTCCACTTT